These 17 T cell receptor beta chains originate from one sample sequenced in a study of T cells after posttransplantation cyclophosphamide. Some clones are missing from TCRdb's copy, which holds only in-frame ones; the method was immunoSEQ multiplex PCR. The table lists fewer than 55,000 clones, 85% to 95% of them singletons. The sample consisted of PBMCs. These receptors came from a woman aged 30 to 39 in good health and a related stem cell transplant donor.

This chain connects TRBV7-9 to TRBJ1-1; a weak D match, TRBD1 (6 bases). Germline V CDR1 and CDR2: SEHNR, FQNEAQ (reference sequence). V dropped 4 bases and J dropped 2 bases, with 14 bases sitting between them. The CDR3 has 15 amino acids. CDR3 region: CASSSQTGANTEAFF. Here the CDR3 DNA reads TGTGCCAGCAGCTCCCAGACAGGAGCAAACACTGAAGCTTTCTTT.

V gene TRBV27 combines with J gene TRBJ2-3, with TRBD1 matching over 8 bases. The CDR3 has 15 residues. Germline loops: CDR1 MNHEY, CDR2 SMNVEV (reference sequence). The V and J ends lost 3 bases and 1 base, in that order; junction bases with no gene match: 3. In DNA, the CDR3 is TGTGCCAGCAGTTTCGACAGGGGCGGCACAGATACGCAGTATTTT. It specifies CASSFDRGGTDTQYF.

In DNA, the CDR3 is TGTGCCAGTCGGGGCAGGGGAAGAACCGGGGAGCTGTTTTTT. It yields the protein CASRGRGRTGELFF. The chain combines TRBV19 with TRBJ2-2; a possible D gene is TRBD1 (6 bases). The germline V gene encodes CDR1 LNHDA and CDR2 SQIVND (reference sequence). The CDR3 has 14 amino acids. Trimming took off 8 bases at V and 5 bases at J, with 15 bases between the two ends.

This chain joins TRBV7-9 and TRBJ2-3; 11 bases are a match to TRBD1. The CDR3 length is 19 residues. V shed 1 base, J shed 2 bases, and the junction held 11 bases outside the gene matches. In germline, CDR1 is SEHNR, CDR2 FQNEAQ (reference sequence). CDR3 DNA: TGTGCCAGCAGCTTAGGCCTGGGACAGGGGGTAAGACACACAGATACGCAGTATTTT. It encodes CASSLGLGQGVRHTDTQYF.

The chain uses TRBV10-3 and TRBJ1-1; a weak D match, TRBD1 (6 bases). V lost 2 bases, J lost 11 bases, and 12 bases lay in between. Germline V gives CDR1 ENHRY, CDR2 SYGVKD. The length of the CDR3 is 12 residues. The CDR3 reads CAISEPDGQAFF. In nucleotides, the CDR3 is TGTGCCATCAGTGAGCCGGACGGACAGGCTTTCTTT.

The DNA of the CDR3 is TGTGCCAGCAGTGTCAAAAATGAGCAGTTCTTC. Protein product: CASSVKNEQFF. The genes are TRBV25-1 and TRBJ2-1; D is undetermined. Per the germline V gene, CDR1 is MGHDK and CDR2 is SYGVNS. This CDR3 has 11 amino acids. V lost 4 bases and J 7 bases, leaving 5 bases between the germline ends.

This chain connects TRBV7-8 to TRBJ1-5; D possibly corresponds to TRBD1 (6 bases). The ends were cut back, 5 bases at V and 4 bases at J, with 9 bases in the middle. The length of the CDR3 is 13 residues. Germline values: CDR1 SGHVS, CDR2 FQNEAQ. The DNA for the CDR3 is TGTGCCAGCAGCGCAGACAGGAATCAGCCCCAGCATTTT. Its protein is CASSADRNQPQHF.

The rearrangement uses TRBV7-2 and TRBJ2-3; 7 bases map to TRBD1. The CDR3 length is 15 residues. Germline trimming cut 2 bases from V and 3 bases from J; bases unmatched to any gene: 5. Per the germline V gene, CDR1 is SGHTA and CDR2 is FQGNSA. CDR3 bases: TGTGCCAGCAGCTTAACAGGGGTTTCTACAGATACGCAGTATTTT. Protein: CASSLTGVSTDTQYF.

The chain is built from TRBV4-3 and TRBJ1-6; D ambiguous. V was shortened by 0 bases and J by 8 bases, with 11 bases between the two germline ends. The CDR3 spans 15 residues. In germline, CDR1 is LGHNA, CDR2 YSLEER. CDR3 amino acids: CASSQDTAAYSPLHF. The DNA for the CDR3 is TGCGCCAGCAGCCAAGATACCGCGGCGTATTCACCCCTCCACTTT.

The rearrangement links TRBV19 to TRBJ1-2; D gene ambiguous. V was clipped by 3 bases and J by 4 bases, with 12 bases between them. The CDR3 is 14 residues long. Germline assignment: CDR1 LNHDA and CDR2 SQIVND (reference sequence). The CDR3 DNA is TGTGCCAGTAGTATTGGGCAGTTCCTCTATGGCTACACCTTC. This sequence encodes CASSIGQFLYGYTF.

The chain joins TRBV21-1 to TRBJ1-1; the D segment call TRBD1 is taken from the table without a DNA check. TRBV21-1 is flagged as a pseudogene. The CDR3 runs 15 residues. CDR3 amino acids: CASSPEGDQNTEAFF. The CDR3 DNA sequence: TGTGCCAGCAGCCCCGAGGGGGACCAAAACACTGAAGCTTTCTTT.

The chain is built from TRBV7-9 and TRBJ1-2; 7 bases are shared with TRBD1. With V trimmed by 4 bases and J by 3 bases, 5 bases remained unmatched. Germline V CDR1 and CDR2: SEHNR, FQNEAQ (reference sequence). The CDR3 is made up of 14 amino acids. The CDR3 nucleotides are TGTGCCAGCAGCTCAACGACAGGGCACTATGGCTACACCTTC. It is translated as CASSSTTGHYGYTF.

This chain joins TRBV7-5 and TRBJ2-7; TRBD2 reflects the table's D call only, with no check against the DNA. TRBV7-5 is classified as a pseudogene. The CDR3 spans 14 residues. CDR3 nucleotide sequence: TGTGCCAGCGGGACTCCTACTAGCTCCTACGAGCAGTACTTC. Translation gives CASGTPTSSYEQYF.

V gene TRBV18 combines with J gene TRBJ2-3; TRBD2 matches at 9 bases. Germline lookup yields CDR1 KGHSH and CDR2 LQKENI. The CDR3 is 15 amino acids. With V trimmed by 4 bases and J by 4 bases, 6 bases remained unmatched. The CDR3 spells CASSRLAGGPDTQYF. The CDR3 nucleotides read TGTGCCAGCTCACGGCTCGCGGGGGGGCCAGATACGCAGTATTTT. Full variable domain (outside the CDR3, taken from reference TRBV18 and TRBJ2-3): NAGVMQNPRHLVRRRGQEARLRCSPMKGHSHVYWYRQLPEEGLKFMVYLQKENIIDESGMPKERFSAEFPKEGPSILRIQQVVRGDSAAYFCASSRLAGGPDTQYFGPGTRLTVL.

The CDR3 loop reads CASSESSGALYNEQFF. DNA of the CDR3: TGCGCCAGCAGTGAGTCAAGTGGGGCCCTGTACAATGAGCAGTTCTTC. This chain joins TRBV10-1 and TRBJ2-1, with TRBD1 as a possible D gene (5 bases). CDR1 is WNHNN, CDR2 SYGVQD, per germline (reference sequence). The CDR3 consists of 16 residues. Trimming took off 0 bases at V and 4 bases at J, with 13 bases between the two ends.

The rearrangement links TRBV5-5 to TRBJ2-7, with 7 bases aligning to TRBD1. The CDR3 has 14 amino acids. Germline assignment: CDR1 SGHKS and CDR2 YYEKEE (reference sequence). J was trimmed by 2 bases and V by 3 bases; bases with no gene match: 5. The CDR3: CASSYWTGPYEQYF. CDR3 DNA: TGTGCCAGCAGCTACTGGACAGGTCCCTACGAGCAGTACTTC.

The CDR3 sequence: CASSSVFEGGYTF. CDR3 nucleotide sequence: TGTGCCAGCAGCTCAGTCTTCGAGGGTGGCTACACCTTC. The chain recombines TRBV7-8 with TRBJ1-2; D remains unclear. The germline CDR1 and CDR2 sequences are SGHVS and FQNEAQ. The V and J ends lost 4 bases and 7 bases respectively, with 13 bases between them. The CDR3 has 13 amino acids.